This is a list of T cell receptor beta chains from one sample in a study of T-cell reconstitution after alpha-beta-depleted transplantation in children. One entry per CDR3 protein, called by TCRdb with MiXCR from the PCR reads. The repertoire holds under 850,000 distinct CDR3 sequences, about an eighth seen once, with about 0.79% in the top ten. The source material was PBMCs, sampled before TCRalphabeta/CD19-depleted stem cell transplant. All receptors come from a girl aged 2-10 years with congenital amegakaryocytic thrombocytopenia, due to receive a stem cell transplant. Each CDR3 is given with its conserved first and last residue. D genes are given only for firm matches. Not all rows give a size; the values are once, few, many and, for expanded clones, a class.

CASKGTWANYGYTF,TGTGCCAGCAAAGGGACATGGGCGAACTATGGCTACACCTTC,TRBV12-3/TRBV12-4,TRBJ1-2,many,-
CAISGRGSQNTGELFF,TGTGCCATCAGTGGTCGCGGGAGCCAGAACACCGGGGAGCTGTTTTTT,TRBV10-3,TRBJ2-2,many,TRBD2
CASSSTGQGRWQLNEQYF,TGCGCCAGCAGCTCCACCGGACAGGGTAGATGGCAGTTGAACGAGCAGTACTTC,TRBV5-1,TRBJ2-7,many,TRBD1
CSARDREQFF,TGCAGTGCTAGAGATCGCGAGCAGTTCTTC,TRBV20-1,TRBJ2-1,many,-
CASSLTSGRRAETQYF,TGCGCCAGCAGCTTAACTAGCGGGAGACGGGCAGAGACCCAGTACTTC,TRBV5-1,TRBJ2-5,-,TRBD2
CASSQGPGQGDEQYF,TGCGCCAGCAGCCAAGGACCTGGGCAAGGGGACGAGCAGTACTTC,TRBV4-1,TRBJ2-7,few,-
CSARSGESGETQYF,TGCAGTGCTAGGTCTGGGGAGAGTGGGGAGACCCAGTACTTC,TRBV20-1,TRBJ2-5,-,-
CSVNLGTPSAQIFYNEQFF,TGCAGCGTTAACCTGGGGACTCCCAGCGCCCAAATCTTTTACAATGAGCAGTTCTTC,TRBV29-1,TRBJ2-1,many,-
CASSGSMLFANTGELFF,TGTGCCAGCAGTGGCTCCATGTTATTTGCGAACACCGGGGAGCTGTTTTTT,TRBV25-1,TRBJ2-2,many,-
CSVRQDLMNTEAFF,TGCAGCGTCAGACAGGACCTCATGAACACTGAAGCTTTCTTT,TRBV29-1,TRBJ1-1,-,-
CASGWTSGVGKNIQYF,TGTGCCAGCGGCTGGACTAGCGGAGTGGGTAAAAACATTCAGTACTTC,TRBV6-1,TRBJ2-4,many,TRBD2
CASSQELFGSEAYF,TGTGCCAGCAGCCAAGAACTCTTCGGGTCTGAAGCTTACTTT,TRBV3-1,TRBJ1-1,-,-
CASTKGSTEAFF,TGTGCCAGCACCAAGGGTAGCACTGAAGCTTTCTTT,TRBV7-9,TRBJ1-1,-,-
CSAASEGLQYF,TGCAGTGCTGCGTCTGAGGGACTGCAGTACTTC,TRBV20-1,TRBJ2-7,many,-
CASSQDRAGDGQTQYF,TGTGCCAGCAGCCAAGATCGGGCAGGGGACGGTCAGACCCAGTACTTC,TRBV14,TRBJ2-5,few,-
CSVGMRQGSGNTIYF,TGCAGCGTTGGAATGCGACAGGGTTCCGGAAACACCATATATTTT,TRBV29-1,TRBJ1-3,many,TRBD1
CASSPGTANTFYGYTF,TGCGCCAGCAGCCCGGGGACAGCCAATACGTTCTATGGCTACACCTTC,TRBV4-1,TRBJ1-2,many,TRBD1
CAWSVSPYGSSYNEQFF,TGTGCCTGGAGTGTATCCCCTTACGGGAGCTCCTACAATGAGCAGTTCTTC,TRBV30,TRBJ2-1,many,-
CSARDLGGAYGYTF,TGCAGTGCTAGAGATCTTGGGGGAGCCTATGGCTACACCTTC,TRBV20-1,TRBJ1-2,-,-
CASRPGVYEQYF,TGTGCCAGCCGGCCAGGGGTCTACGAGCAGTACTTC,TRBV28,TRBJ2-7,few,-
CASSQDFRGLLDEQFF,TGTGCCAGCAGCCAAGATTTCCGGGGGCTTTTGGATGAGCAGTTCTTC,TRBV3-1,TRBJ2-1,many,-
CASSLGLATHIQETQYF,TGCGCCAGCAGCTTGGGTCTTGCGACCCACATTCAAGAGACCCAGTACTTC,TRBV5-1,TRBJ2-5,few,-
CSAREHRLAGMGKNEQFF,TGCAGTGCTAGAGAACATCGACTAGCGGGAATGGGTAAAAATGAGCAGTTCTTC,TRBV20-1,TRBJ2-1,many,TRBD2
CSARESELYNEQFF,TGCAGTGCTAGAGAGTCCGAACTTTACAATGAGCAGTTCTTC,TRBV20-1,TRBJ2-1,few,-
CASSMAGSAKNIQYF,TGTGCCAGTAGTATGGCCGGCAGCGCCAAAAACATTCAGTACTTC,TRBV19,TRBJ2-4,few,-
CSVAPGGRTDTQYF,TGCAGCGTTGCCCCGGGAGGGCGGACAGATACGCAGTATTTT,TRBV29-1,TRBJ2-3,many,TRBD2
CSVAGARDEKLFF,TGCAGCGTTGCAGGGGCGAGGGATGAAAAACTGTTTTTT,TRBV29-1,TRBJ1-4,many,-
CATTSTVGQTYEQYF,TGTGCCACCACTTCCACCGTCGGACAGACCTACGAGCAGTACTTC,TRBV24-1,TRBJ2-7,-,-
CASSLNRREQFF,TGTGCCAGCAGTTTGAATCGACGCGAGCAGTTCTTC,TRBV12-3/TRBV12-4,TRBJ2-1,-,-
CSVVKAGGWTDTQYF,TGCAGCGTTGTTAAGGCAGGGGGCTGGACAGATACGCAGTATTTT,TRBV29-1,TRBJ2-3,many,TRBD1
CASSFAGQTNSPLHF,TGTGCCAGTAGTTTCGCGGGACAGACGAATTCACCCCTCCACTTT,TRBV19,TRBJ1-6,many,TRBD1
CSAREVWGNYNEQFF,TGCAGTGCGCGAGAAGTATGGGGGAACTACAATGAGCAGTTCTTC,TRBV20-1,TRBJ2-1,many,-
CASEFFSGTSTDTQYF,TGCGCCAGCGAATTTTTTAGCGGAACGAGCACAGATACGCAGTATTTT,TRBV5-1,TRBJ2-3,many,-
CASTINYSGRDPYEQYF,TGTGCCAGCACGATTAACTATAGCGGGAGAGACCCCTACGAGCAGTACTTC,TRBV12-3/TRBV12-4,TRBJ2-7,many,TRBD2
CSANRLAVGHEQFF,TGCAGTGCTAACCGACTAGCGGTAGGCCATGAGCAGTTCTTC,TRBV20-1,TRBJ2-1,many,TRBD2
CASSRPGQGVYEQYF,TGTGCCAGCTCACGACCGGGACAGGGGGTCTACGAGCAGTACTTC,TRBV18,TRBJ2-7,many,TRBD1
CASSLPDSPSNPSYNEQVF,TGCGCCAGCAGCTTACCAGACTCCCCGTCAAATCCCTCCTACAATGAGCAGGTCTTC,TRBV5-1,TRBJ2-1,-,-
CASSRQGIRAEQYF,TGCGCCAGCAGCAGACAGGGAATTAGGGCCGAGCAGTACTTC,TRBV5-1,TRBJ2-7,few,TRBD1
CSARRQGASDEQFF,TGCAGTGCTAGGAGACAGGGGGCTTCTGATGAGCAGTTCTTC,TRBV20-1,TRBJ2-1,many,TRBD1
CASSRDGDINQPQHF,TGCGCCAGCAGCCGAGACGGGGACATCAATCAGCCCCAGCATTTT,TRBV5-1,TRBJ1-5,-,-
CSAFGQQNIQYF,TGCAGTGCTTTTGGACAGCAAAACATTCAGTACTTC,TRBV20-1,TRBJ2-4,-,-
CASSLQGAAGNTIYF,TGTGCCAGCTCACTACAGGGGGCTGCTGGAAACACCATATATTTT,TRBV18,TRBJ1-3,few,TRBD1
CSGADRHQAYEQYF,TGCAGCGGCGCGGACCGACATCAAGCCTACGAGCAGTACTTC,TRBV29-1,TRBJ2-7,-,-
CASSQGTSGRASDEQYF,TGTGCCAGCAGCCAAGGGACTAGCGGGAGGGCCAGCGACGAGCAGTACTTC,TRBV4-2,TRBJ2-7,many,TRBD2
CASSLTLDPYNEQFF,TGTGCCAGCAGCTTAACACTAGACCCCTACAATGAGCAGTTCTTC,TRBV7-6,TRBJ2-1,-,-
CASSLGQGYSSYEQYF,TGCGCCAGCAGCTTGGGACAGGGCTATTCATCCTACGAGCAGTACTTC,TRBV5-1,TRBJ2-7,many,TRBD1
CASSPDRAYGNTIYF,TGTGCCAGCAGCCCGGACAGAGCGTATGGAAACACCATATATTTT,TRBV11-2,TRBJ1-3,-,-
CASSQVDRATDTQYF,TGTGCCAGCAGCCAAGTTGACAGGGCTACAGATACGCAGTATTTT,TRBV14,TRBJ2-3,few,TRBD1
CASRGDAYGYTF,TGTGCCAGCAGAGGGGATGCCTATGGCTACACCTTC,TRBV12-3/TRBV12-4,TRBJ1-2,many,-